Reported below is one T cell receptor (beta chain). This clone was counted only a few times. Its antigen remains unidentified. The sample holds no much larger clone one base away, and base qualities are not on file. V lost 4 bases and J lost 4 bases; the stretch between them is 12 bases long. Looking up the germline V gene yields CDR1 MNHEY and CDR2 SVGAGI. Taken from cysteine to phenylalanine, the CDR3 has 14 residues. The DNA shown is the 42-base CDR3, in frame from base 1. TCR beta libraries were generated from genomic DNA with the immunoSEQ kit, following the manufacturer's recommendations. To prepare libraries, a first multiplex PCR with proprietary primers was run, followed by a second PCR that added unique barcodes, and a bead cleanup was done after each round. Each sample batch included a kit-provided positive control reaction and a negative control reaction. The final libraries were assessed on an Agilent 4200 TapeStation D1000 ScreenTape, pooled by volume, and quantified by qPCR. Sequencing was performed on an Illumina NextSeq500 using a MidOutput 150-cycle cartridge, with 156 Read1 cycles, 15 Index1 cycles, and the kit custom primers. The pooled library was loaded at 1.0 pM with around 20% PhiX control spiked in. As for the authors' bioinformatics: Vendor-processed data were analyzed in R, with a clonotype defined as all T cells sharing the same CDR3 nucleotide sequence. For clone abundance analyses, frequencies were normalized to the 10,000 most abundant clones per sample. Before analysis, public T cell clones were removed, and these numbered fewer than six per sample on average. A difference in abundance of at least 32-fold between compartments was used to define tumor-enriched and baseline blood-enriched clonotypes. A beta-binomial differential abundance model was applied to find clonotypes that expanded or contracted between blood time points. Similarity between tumor and blood repertoires was quantified using the Baroni-Urbani and Buser coefficient, and groups were compared with two-tailed Wilcoxon tests in R. This immuneACCESS table, as held by TCRdb, lists in-frame sequences with V and J called but not all clones. Of the missing ones, under half trace to an unresolved V gene in checked studies; the others have no known cause. V, J and clone size are taken as reported in that table, and D and trimming were inferred from the DNA itself. The sample table records over 60,000 clones; approximately 87% of these occur just once. The ten most abundant clones make up about 2.5% of the sample.

The sample is drawn from a study of radiation and T cells in renal cell carcinoma (dated by TCRdb to 2018 to 2020). Regarding the study in general: In total, 53 samples underwent TCR beta sequencing: some 25 tumors plus 27 peripheral blood samples. The last blood draw occurred 4 weeks after radiation, at the same time as nephrectomy. Across all 55 or so samples, under 5,000,000 unique CDR3 nucleotide sequences, encoding 2,658,974 unique CDR3 amino acid sequences, were identified. Summary of the overall study and its limitations: In blood, the top tumor clonotypes increased from baseline to 2 weeks after radiation and then shrank by 4 weeks, which suggests a temporary expansion of tumor-resident clones. Because no pretreatment tumor biopsies were available, whether clonotypes were present in the tumor at baseline could not be determined. Dynamics of the blood repertoire were not tracked past 4 weeks after treatment. The single-armed trial design could not address effects of radiation dose or scheduling on the TCR repertoire.

The time point label on this specimen signifies: blood 4 weeks post-SBRT, at nephrectomy. The sample's treatment or condition label, decoded: 15 Gy SBRT to primary tumor, nephrectomy 4 weeks later. The samples were obtained from a clinical trial, where primary renal cell carcinomas were treated with 15 Gy stereotactic body radiation therapy and then removed by nephrectomy 4 weeks afterward. To track tumor-enriched clonotypes, serial peripheral blood was sampled from radiation-treated patients at baseline and at 2 weeks and 4 weeks after SBRT. All patients had renal cell carcinoma with clear cell pathology. Genomic DNA for TCR sequencing was prepared using the QIAamp DNA Blood Mini Kit (Qiagen). Only samples passing all quality control checks were included in the analyses.

The chain was built from TRBV6-5 and TRBJ2-3; TRBD1 is a weak D gene call, 6 bases matching. The source material was blood, sampled from a patient whose treatment included radiotherapy and nephrectomy. This TCR derives from a woman in her fifties or sixties with renal cell carcinoma. The DNA sequence is as follows: TGTGCCAGCAGTTCGCCAGGGGAGTCAGATACGCAGTATTTT. Translated, it gives CASSSPGESDTQYF.